This TCR beta chain was captured by sequencing in a study of beta chain features in type 1 diabetes. Study-wide background: Regarding age, gender and cell yields, patients proved similar to healthy donors. Study conclusions and caveats: Shorter templates may be favored by PCR, equally so in patients and controls. In all four CD4+ subsets, TCRB CDR3 length was significantly, moderately reduced in type 1 diabetes.

The CDR3 extends over 14 amino acids. J gave up 5 bases and V 3 bases, and 2 bases lay outside the gene matches. The germline gives CDR1 LGHNA, CDR2 YSLEER. With respect to this clone: Its antigen remains unidentified.

cDNA synthesis used the whole RNA isolate, giving expressed TCRB sequences. About 3.57 million reads, on average, came from each naive, central memory and regulatory T cell sample. Only in-frame clones appear in the TCRdb table, and some are missing; sequencing was by immunoSEQ multiplex PCR. The sample holds fewer than 300,000 clones; around 21% are singletons and the top ten take 0.028%. The TCR was taken from a woman aged 40 to 55 with type 1 diabetes. This sequence joins TRBV4-3 and TRBJ1-4, with 8 bases fitting TRBD1. Sequenced input: naive CD4+ T cells from blood. CDR3 residues: CASSQGQENEKLFF. CDR3 nucleotides: TGCGCCAGCAGCCAGGGACAGGAAAATGAAAAACTGTTTTTT.